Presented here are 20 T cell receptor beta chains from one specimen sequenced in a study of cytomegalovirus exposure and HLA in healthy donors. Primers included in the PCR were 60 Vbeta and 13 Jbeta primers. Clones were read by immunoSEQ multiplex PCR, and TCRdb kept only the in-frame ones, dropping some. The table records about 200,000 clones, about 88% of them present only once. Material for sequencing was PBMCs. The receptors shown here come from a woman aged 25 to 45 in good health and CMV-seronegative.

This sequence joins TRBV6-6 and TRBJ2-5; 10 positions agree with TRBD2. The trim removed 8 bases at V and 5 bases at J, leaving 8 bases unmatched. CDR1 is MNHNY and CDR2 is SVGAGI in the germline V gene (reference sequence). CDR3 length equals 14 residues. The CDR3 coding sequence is TGTGCCAGCTTAGGAACTAGCGGGGATGAGACCCAGTACTTC. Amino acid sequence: CASLGTSGDETQYF.

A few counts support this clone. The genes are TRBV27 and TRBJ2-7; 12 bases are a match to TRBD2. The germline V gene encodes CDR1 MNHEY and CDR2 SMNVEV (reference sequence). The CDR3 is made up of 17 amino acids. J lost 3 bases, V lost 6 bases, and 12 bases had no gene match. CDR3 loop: CASSFRYGTSGYYEQYF. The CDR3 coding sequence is TGTGCCAGCAGCTTCAGATACGGGACTAGCGGGTACTACGAGCAGTACTTC.

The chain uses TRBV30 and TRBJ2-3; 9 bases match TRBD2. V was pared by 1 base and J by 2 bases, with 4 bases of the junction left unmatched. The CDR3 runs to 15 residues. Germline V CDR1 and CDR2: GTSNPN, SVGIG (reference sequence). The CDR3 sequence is CAWSGLADPTDTQYF. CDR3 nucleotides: TGTGCCTGGAGTGGACTAGCGGATCCCACAGATACGCAGTATTTT.

CDR3 in amino acids: CASSFRPGGTYNEQFF. In DNA, the CDR3 is TGTGCCAGCAGCTTCCGCCCGGGGGGCACCTACAATGAGCAGTTCTTC. This chain uses TRBV2 with TRBJ2-1, with D possibly TRBD2 on 7 matching bases. Trimming shortened V by 6 bases and J by 2 bases, and 17 bases separated the two germline ends. The CDR3 is 16 amino acids. Germline V gene data show CDR1 as SNHLY and CDR2 as FYNNEI.

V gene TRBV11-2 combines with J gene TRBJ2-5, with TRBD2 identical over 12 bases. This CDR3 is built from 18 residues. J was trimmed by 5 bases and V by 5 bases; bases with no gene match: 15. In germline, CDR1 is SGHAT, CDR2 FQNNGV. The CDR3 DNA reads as TGTGCCAGCAGCCGACGACTAGCGGGAGCCTTTGGGGGGGAGACCCAGTACTTC. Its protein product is CASSRRLAGAFGGETQYF.

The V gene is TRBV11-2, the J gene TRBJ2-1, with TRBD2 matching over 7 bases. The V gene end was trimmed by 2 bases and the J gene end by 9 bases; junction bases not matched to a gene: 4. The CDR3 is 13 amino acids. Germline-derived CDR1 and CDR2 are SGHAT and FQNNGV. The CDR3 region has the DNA TGTGCCAGCAGCTTATTTGGGGAGGGTGAGCAGTTCTTC. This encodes CASSLFGEGEQFF.

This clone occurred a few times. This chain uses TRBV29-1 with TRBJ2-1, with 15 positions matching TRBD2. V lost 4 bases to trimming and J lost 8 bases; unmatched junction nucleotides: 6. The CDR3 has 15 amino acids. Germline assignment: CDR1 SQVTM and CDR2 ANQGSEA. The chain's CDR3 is CSVVWGLAGGDEQFF. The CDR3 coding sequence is TGCAGCGTTGTTTGGGGACTAGCGGGGGGTGATGAGCAGTTCTTC.

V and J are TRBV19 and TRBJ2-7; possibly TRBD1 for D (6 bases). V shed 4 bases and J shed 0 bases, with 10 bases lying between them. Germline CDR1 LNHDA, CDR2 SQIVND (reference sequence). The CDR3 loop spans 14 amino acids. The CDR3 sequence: CASSTRGGSYEQYF. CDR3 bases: TGTGCCAGTAGTACCCGAGGGGGCTCCTACGAGCAGTACTTC. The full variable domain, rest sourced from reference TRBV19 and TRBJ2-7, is DGGITQSPKYLFRKEGQNVTLSCEQNLNHDAMYWYRQDPGQGLRLIYYSQIVNDFQKGDIAEGYSVSREKKESFPLTVTSAQKNPTAFYLCASSTRGGSYEQYFGPGTRLTVT.

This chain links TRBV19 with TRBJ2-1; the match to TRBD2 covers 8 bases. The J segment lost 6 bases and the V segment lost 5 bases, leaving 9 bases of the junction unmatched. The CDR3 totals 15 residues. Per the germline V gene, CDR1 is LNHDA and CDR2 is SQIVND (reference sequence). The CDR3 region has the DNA TGTGCCAGTAGTTCCCCCGGGGGGGCCTTCAATGAGCAGTTCTTC. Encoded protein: CASSSPGGAFNEQFF.

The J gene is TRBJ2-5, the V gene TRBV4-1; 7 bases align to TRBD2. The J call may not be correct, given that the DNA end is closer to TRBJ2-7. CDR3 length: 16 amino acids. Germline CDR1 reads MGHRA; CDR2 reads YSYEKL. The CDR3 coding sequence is TGCGCCAGCAGCCAAGAGGGAGCGGGAAGCTCCTACGAGCAGTACTTC. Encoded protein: CASSQEGAGSSYEQYF.

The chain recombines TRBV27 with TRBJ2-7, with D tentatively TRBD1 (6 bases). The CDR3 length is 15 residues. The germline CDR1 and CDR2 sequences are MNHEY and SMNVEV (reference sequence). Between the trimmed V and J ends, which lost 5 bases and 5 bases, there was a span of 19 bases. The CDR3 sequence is CASSRRSTGPNEQYF. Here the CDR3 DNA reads TGTGCCAGCAGTCGCCGATCGACAGGTCCCAACGAGCAGTACTTC.

CDR3 DNA: TGTGCCAGCAGCTTGGGCGGTAGCTCCTACGAGCAGTACTTC. The encoded protein is CASSLGGSSYEQYF. The V and J genes are TRBV5-6 and TRBJ2-7, with D uncertain. Deletions cut 0 bases from V and 0 bases from J, with 7 bases between. Looked up from germline, CDR1 is SGHDT and CDR2 is YYEEEE. The CDR3 runs to 14 residues.

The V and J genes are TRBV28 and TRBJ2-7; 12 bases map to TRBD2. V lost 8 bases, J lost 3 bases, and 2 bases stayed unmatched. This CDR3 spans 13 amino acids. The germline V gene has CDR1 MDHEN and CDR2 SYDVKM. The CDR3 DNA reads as TGTGCCAGCGGACTAGCGGGGTACTACGAGCAGTACTTC. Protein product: CASGLAGYYEQYF.

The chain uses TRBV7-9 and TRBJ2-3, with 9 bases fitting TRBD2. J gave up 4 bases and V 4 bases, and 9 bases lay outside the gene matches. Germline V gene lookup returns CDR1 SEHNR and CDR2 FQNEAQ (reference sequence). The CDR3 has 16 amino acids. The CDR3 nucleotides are TGTGCCAGCAGCTCGGGCCTAGCGGGATTGGCAGATACGCAGTATTTT. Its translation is CASSSGLAGLADTQYF.

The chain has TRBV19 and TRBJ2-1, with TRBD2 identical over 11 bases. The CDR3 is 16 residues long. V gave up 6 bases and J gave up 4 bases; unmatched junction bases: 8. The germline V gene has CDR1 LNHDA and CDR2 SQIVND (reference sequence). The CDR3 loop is CASRSSGGQLYNEQFF. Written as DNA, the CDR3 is TGTGCCAGTAGGTCTAGCGGGGGGCAACTTTACAATGAGCAGTTCTTC.

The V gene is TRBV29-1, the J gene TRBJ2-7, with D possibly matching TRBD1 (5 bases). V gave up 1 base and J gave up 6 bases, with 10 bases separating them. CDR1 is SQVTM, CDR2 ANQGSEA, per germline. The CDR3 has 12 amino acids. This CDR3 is CSVEGPGPEQYF. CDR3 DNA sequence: TGCAGCGTTGAAGGCCCAGGGCCCGAGCAGTACTTC.

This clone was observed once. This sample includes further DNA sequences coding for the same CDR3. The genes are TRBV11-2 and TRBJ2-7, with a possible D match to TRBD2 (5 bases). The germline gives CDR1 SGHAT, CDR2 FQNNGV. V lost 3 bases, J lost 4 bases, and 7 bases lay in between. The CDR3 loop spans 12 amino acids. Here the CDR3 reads CASSLDLYEQYF. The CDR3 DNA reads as TGTGCCAGCAGCTTGGACTTATACGAGCAGTACTTC.

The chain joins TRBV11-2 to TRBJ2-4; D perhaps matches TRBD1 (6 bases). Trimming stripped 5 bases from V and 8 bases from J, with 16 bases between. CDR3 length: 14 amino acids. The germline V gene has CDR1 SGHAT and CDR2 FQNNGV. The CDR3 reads CASSRLNKGDIQYF. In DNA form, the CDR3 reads TGTGCCAGCAGCCGTCTGAACAAGGGGGACATTCAGTACTTC.

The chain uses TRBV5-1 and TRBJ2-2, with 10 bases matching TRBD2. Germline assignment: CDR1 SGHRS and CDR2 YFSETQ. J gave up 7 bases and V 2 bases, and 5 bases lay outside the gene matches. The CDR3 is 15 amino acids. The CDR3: CASSLAGGLSGELFF. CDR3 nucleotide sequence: TGCGCCAGCAGCTTAGCGGGAGGGCTCAGCGGGGAGCTGTTTTTT.

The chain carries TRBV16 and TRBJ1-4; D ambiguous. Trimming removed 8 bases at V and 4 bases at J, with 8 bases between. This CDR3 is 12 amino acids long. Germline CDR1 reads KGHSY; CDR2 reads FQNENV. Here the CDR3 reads CASAPGNEKLFF. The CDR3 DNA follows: TGTGCCAGCGCACCGGGTAATGAAAAACTGTTTTTT. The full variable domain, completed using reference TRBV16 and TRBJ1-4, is GEEVAQTPKHLVRGEGQKAKLYCAPIKGHSYVFWYQQVLKNEFKFLISFQNENVFDETGMPKERFSAKCLPNSPCSLEIQATKLEDSAVYFCASAPGNEKLFFGSGTQLSVL.